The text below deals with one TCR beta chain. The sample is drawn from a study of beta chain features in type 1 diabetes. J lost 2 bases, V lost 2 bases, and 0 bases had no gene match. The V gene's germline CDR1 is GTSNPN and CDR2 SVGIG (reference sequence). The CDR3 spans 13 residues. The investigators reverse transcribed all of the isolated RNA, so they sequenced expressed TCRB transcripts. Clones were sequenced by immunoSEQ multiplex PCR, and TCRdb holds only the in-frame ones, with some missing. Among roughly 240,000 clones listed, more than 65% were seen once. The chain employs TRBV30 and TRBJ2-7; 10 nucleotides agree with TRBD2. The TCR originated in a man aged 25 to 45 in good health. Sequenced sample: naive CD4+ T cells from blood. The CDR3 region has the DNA TGTGCCTGGAGTCTAGCGGGGGCCTACGAGCAGTACTTC. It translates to CAWSLAGAYEQYF.